This entry features one TCR beta chain sequence. This CDR3 comprises 12 residues. The V and J ends lost 6 bases and 11 bases respectively, with 14 bases between them. Germline V CDR1 and CDR2: MDHEN, SYDVKM. These data come from a study of blood T cell repertoires in COVID-19. Overall study context: In each case, the material was cDNA or gDNA derived from T cells, B-cell-depleted T cells, or PBMCs.

Under the authors' procedure: By means of reference gene primer amplification, nucleated cell counts were estimated. Method: immunoSEQ multiplex PCR; TCRdb's copy keeps in-frame clones and lacks some. V, J and clone size reflect that table, while D and trimming were determined from the DNA. The sample carries about 180,000 clones, about nine tenths recorded once. The chain links TRBV28 to TRBJ1-3; no clear D. The sequence derives from a man younger than 30 who had recovered from COVID-19. Sequenced sample: peripheral blood. CDR3 residues: CASRDPTRSIYF. The CDR3 DNA sequence: TGTGCCAGCAGAGACCCGACTAGGTCCATATATTTT.